This T cell receptor (beta chain) emerged from a study of blood T cell repertoires in COVID-19. Data came from immunoSEQ multiplex PCR; TCRdb stores just in-frame clones and leaves some out. Here the sample spans roughly 200,000 clones, over 70% being singletons. Germline CDR1 reads SGDLS; CDR2 reads YYNGEE. V lost 4 bases to trimming and J lost 8 bases, with 16 bases between them. CDR3 size: 15 residues. The rearrangement links TRBV9 to TRBJ1-6; D is possibly TRBD1 (6 bases). The clonotype comes from an older woman with acute or convalescent COVID-19. The specimen was peripheral blood. The CDR3 DNA sequence: TGTGCCAGCAGCCTCGGGGGGGCAGGGGATTCACCCCTCCACTTT. Amino acid sequence: CASSLGGAGDSPLHF.